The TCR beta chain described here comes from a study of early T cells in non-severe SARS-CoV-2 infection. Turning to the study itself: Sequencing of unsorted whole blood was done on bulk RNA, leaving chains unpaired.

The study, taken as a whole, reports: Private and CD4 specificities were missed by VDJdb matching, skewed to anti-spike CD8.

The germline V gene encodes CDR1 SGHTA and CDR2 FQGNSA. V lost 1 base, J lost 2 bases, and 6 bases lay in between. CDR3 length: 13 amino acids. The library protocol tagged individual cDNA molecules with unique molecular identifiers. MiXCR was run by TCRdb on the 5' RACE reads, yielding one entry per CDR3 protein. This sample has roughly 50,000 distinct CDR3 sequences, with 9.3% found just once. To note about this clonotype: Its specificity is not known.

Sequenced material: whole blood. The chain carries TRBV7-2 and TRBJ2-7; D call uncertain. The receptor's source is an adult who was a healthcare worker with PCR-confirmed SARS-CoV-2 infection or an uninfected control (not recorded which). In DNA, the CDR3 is TGTGCCAGCAGCTTAGGAAATCCCTACGAGCAGTACTTC. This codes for CASSLGNPYEQYF. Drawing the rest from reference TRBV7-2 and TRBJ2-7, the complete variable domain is GAGVSQSPSNKVTEKGKDVELRCDPISGHTALYWYRQSLGQGLEFLIYFQGNSAPDKSGLPSDRFSAERTGGSVSTLTIQRTQQEDSAVYLCASSLGNPYEQYFGPGTRLTVT.